The clone carrying this T cell receptor beta chain occurred many times. Its matching antigen is unknown. This sample was included in a study of identical twins. TCRdb passed the 5' RACE reads through MiXCR, listing each CDR3 protein once. The sample lists approximately 190,000 distinct CDR3 sequences; less than 20% were seen once. Study-wide results and limits: Insertions ran lower in abundant cord blood beta clonotypes, though not in memory repertoires. Out-of-frame TCR alpha sharing observed in monozygotic twins exceeded model estimates.

The germline V gene encodes CDR1 LGHNA and CDR2 YNFKEQ. This CDR3 comprises 16 residues. Unmatched junction bases numbered 2, after V lost 0 bases and J lost 4 bases. These data were likewise used in another study, on T cells expressing NK-cell markers. That publication notes: In several experiments, sorting was confined to alpha-beta TCR T cells through use of an anti-gamma-delta TCR antibody.

Sample: CD8+ T cells sorted from blood. V is TRBV4-2 and J is TRBJ2-3; 12 bases map to TRBD2. The origin of this receptor is a woman aged 18-29 years in good health. The CDR3, as DNA: TGTGCCAGCAGCCAAGAGGCTAGCGGGGGGGCAGATACGCAGTATTTT. Translated, it gives CASSQEASGGADTQYF.